Below, 30 T cell receptor beta chains from the same sample are listed, as sequenced in a study of blood T cell repertoires in COVID-19. The repertoire was sequenced with immunoSEQ multiplex PCR; TCRdb's copy has only in-frame clones and lacks some. The data show around 180,000 clones, 87% seen once. Sequencing was performed on peripheral blood. Receptors originate from a man aged 40-50 years with active or convalescent COVID-19.

This clone was counted a few times. The chain couples TRBV30 to TRBJ1-2; 7 nucleotides agree with TRBD1. Per germline, CDR1 GTSNPN and CDR2 SVGIG (reference sequence). J lost 6 bases, V lost 5 bases, and 9 bases had no gene match. The CDR3 spans 13 residues. The CDR3 nucleotides read TGTGCCTGGGGAGGGGGGACAGTCCATGGCTACACCTTC. It is translated as CAWGGGTVHGYTF.

The CDR3 DNA reads as TGCGCCAGCAGCCAAGATCCCGCAGGGGTCGGCTATGGCTACACCTTC. Translating it yields CASSQDPAGVGYGYTF. The rearrangement joins TRBV4-1 to TRBJ1-2; TRBD1 might be the D (6 bases). Germline lookup yields CDR1 MGHRA and CDR2 YSYEKL. V lost 0 bases, J lost 4 bases, and 15 bases lay in between. CDR3 length: 16 residues.

This clone was detected a few times. The chain couples TRBV28 to TRBJ1-5, with 9 bases identical to TRBD1. V lost 4 bases, J lost 3 bases, and 7 bases stayed unmatched. Looked up from germline, CDR1 is MDHEN and CDR2 is SYDVKM. CDR3 size: 16 residues. The CDR3 is CASSSPTGGVNQPQHF. The CDR3 DNA reads TGTGCCAGCAGTTCGCCGACAGGGGGGGTCAATCAGCCCCAGCATTTT.

This clone was counted a few times. V is TRBV7-2 and J is TRBJ1-3, with 10 bases matching TRBD1. V dropped 2 bases and J dropped 2; count of bases not matched to a gene: 6. The CDR3 covers 17 residues. CDR1 and CDR2 (germline): SGHTA, FQGNSA. In DNA form, the CDR3 reads TGTGCCAGCAGCTTAACTGGACAGGGGGGGGCTGGAAACACCATATATTTT. This codes for CASSLTGQGGAGNTIYF.

The genes are TRBV19 and TRBJ1-2; tentatively, D is TRBD1 (5 bases). This CDR3 has 16 amino acids. The V gene's germline CDR1 is LNHDA and CDR2 SQIVND (reference sequence). Trimming left V 4 bases short and J 4 bases short, with 19 bases between. The CDR3 sequence is CASSSIGGTEIYGYTF. CDR3 bases: TGTGCCAGTAGTAGTATCGGCGGGACCGAAATCTATGGCTACACCTTC.

This clone occurred once. The chain combines TRBV3-1 (or the pseudogene TRBV3-2) with TRBJ1-1, with 10 positions matching TRBD1. V trimming: 4 bases; J trimming: 5 bases; junction bases outside the gene matches: 7. The germline V gene has CDR1 LGHDT and CDR2 YNNKEL (reference sequence). The CDR3 is 15 residues long. The CDR3 is CASSLKGQGGTEAFF. Here the CDR3 DNA reads TGTGCCAGCAGCCTCAAAGGACAGGGGGGGACTGAAGCTTTCTTT.

This chain connects TRBV6-5 to TRBJ2-7; the match to TRBD1 covers 7 bases. Germline assignment: CDR1 MNHEY and CDR2 SVGAGI. There are 14 residues in the CDR3. V shed 6 bases, J shed 1 base, and the junction held 6 bases outside the gene matches. As DNA, the CDR3 is TGTGCCAGCAGAGTCACAGGGGCTTCCTACGAGCAGTACTTC. Its protein is CASRVTGASYEQYF.

The V gene is TRBV27, the J gene TRBJ1-4; 7 nucleotides match TRBD1. The junction had 15 bases not matched to a gene; V was cut back by 4 bases and J by 7 bases. The CDR3 covers 17 residues. The germline gives CDR1 MNHEY, CDR2 SMNVEV (reference sequence). This CDR3 reads CASSYLPQGVGSEKLFF. CDR3 bases: TGTGCCAGCAGTTACCTTCCTCAGGGGGTCGGTTCTGAAAAACTGTTTTTT.

The CDR3: CASRGLLSGYTF. The DNA of the CDR3 is TGTGCCAGCAGGGGACTTCTCTCGGGCTACACCTTC. The chain employs TRBV28 and TRBJ1-2, with a tentative D call TRBD1 (5 bases). This CDR3 region has 12 residues. The V end lost 6 bases, the J end lost 8 bases, and 13 bases lay between the germline ends. Germline V CDR1 and CDR2: MDHEN, SYDVKM.

CDR3 in amino acids: CASSPVGAVNYGYTF. In nucleotides, the CDR3 is TGTGCCAGCAGCCCGGTCGGCGCGGTGAACTATGGCTACACCTTC. V gene TRBV7-9 combines with J gene TRBJ1-2; D unresolved. This CDR3 has 15 residues. CDR1 and CDR2 (germline): SEHNR, FQNEAQ (reference sequence). Trimming stripped 5 bases from V and 2 bases from J, with 15 bases between.

The J gene is TRBJ1-4, the V gene TRBV3-1 (or the pseudogene TRBV3-2); D gene unclear. CDR3 size: 15 residues. Trimming removed 1 base from V and 0 bases from J, with 6 bases in between. Germline V lookup: CDR1 LGHDT, CDR2 YNNKEL (reference sequence). The CDR3 coding sequence is TGTGCCAGCAGCCAAGCCCGTTCAACTAATGAAAAACTGTTTTTT. Amino acid sequence: CASSQARSTNEKLFF.

A remark on this clone: Other nucleotide sequences from this sample produce the same CDR3. J is TRBJ1-1 and V is TRBV9, with unresolved D. Germline V lookup: CDR1 SGDLS, CDR2 YYNGEE. The CDR3 is 14 residues long. Between the trimmed V and J ends, which lost 0 bases and 1 base, there was a span of 7 bases. This chain's CDR3 is CASSVGAGNTEAFF. The DNA of the CDR3 is TGTGCCAGCAGCGTAGGGGCTGGGAACACTGAAGCTTTCTTT.

The V call is TRBV5-1, the J call TRBJ2-3, with no clear D. CDR1 is SGHRS and CDR2 is YFSETQ in the germline V gene. This CDR3 is 12 amino acids long. The V end lost 3 bases, the J end lost 3 bases, and 5 bases lay between the germline ends. DNA for the CDR3: TGCGCCAGCAGCTATCAAACAGATACGCAGTATTTT. Its translation is CASSYQTDTQYF.

The count of this clone is one. The V gene is TRBV5-8, the J gene TRBJ2-6, with 7 nucleotides matching TRBD1. Looked up from germline, CDR1 is SGHTS and CDR2 is YDEGEE. The CDR3 is 18 amino acids. The V segment lost 6 bases and the J segment 2 bases; nucleotides outside the gene matches: 14. DNA for the CDR3: TGTGCCAGCAATAGGCAGGGACAGTGGAAAACTGGGGCCAACGTCCTGACTTTC. Translated: CASNRQGQWKTGANVLTF.

This clone has only a few counts. This chain links TRBV5-8 with TRBJ1-5; 12 positions match TRBD1. Looked up from germline, CDR1 is SGHTS and CDR2 is YDEGEE. With 3 bases clipped from V and 1 base from J, the junction kept 5 bases outside the gene matches. This CDR3 spans 17 amino acids. CDR3 DNA sequence: TGTGCCAGCAGCTGGGGACAGGGGGCCAGCAGCAATCAGCCCCAGCATTTT. As protein: CASSWGQGASSNQPQHF.

V usage is TRBV12-3 or TRBV12-4 and J usage is TRBJ1-1; 8 nucleotides align to TRBD1. V shed 6 bases, J shed 6 bases, and the junction held 6 bases outside the gene matches. This CDR3 is 13 amino acids long. CDR3 amino acids: CASRPGTGSEAFF. In nucleotides, the CDR3 is TGTGCCAGCAGGCCCGGGACAGGCTCTGAAGCTTTCTTT.

CDR3 sequence reads: CASSQGRRNTEAFF. In DNA, the CDR3 is TGTGCCAGCAGCCAGGGGCGTAGGAACACTGAAGCTTTCTTT. The chain recombines TRBV3-1 (or the pseudogene TRBV3-2) with TRBJ1-1, with TRBD1 as a possible D gene (5 bases). Germline V gives CDR1 LGHDT, CDR2 YNNKEL (reference sequence). The CDR3 extends over 14 amino acids. V was shortened by 3 bases and J by 1 base, with 9 bases between the two germline ends.

V usage is TRBV24-1 and J usage is TRBJ2-7; 7 nucleotides align to TRBD2. The V gene end was trimmed by 1 base and the J gene end by 4 bases; junction bases not matched to a gene: 6. CDR1 KGHDR and CDR2 SFDVKD come from the germline V gene. The CDR3 contains 15 residues. The CDR3: CATSDFGGGIYEQYF. In DNA, the CDR3 is TGTGCCACCAGTGATTTTGGGGGGGGGATATACGAGCAGTACTTC.

This clone was observed a handful of times. This chain uses TRBV7-9 with TRBJ2-3, with TRBD2 as a possible D gene (6 bases). Looked up from germline, CDR1 is SEHNR and CDR2 is FQNEAQ (reference sequence). The CDR3 length is 18 residues. The V gene lost 5 bases and the J gene lost 1 base, with 22 bases spanning the gap. This chain's CDR3 is CASSPISGGRRGTDTQYF. CDR3 sequence (DNA): TGTGCCAGCAGCCCCATCTCCGGAGGGAGACGTGGCACAGATACGCAGTATTTT. The full variable domain, rest sourced from reference TRBV7-9 and TRBJ2-3, is DTGVSQNPRHKITKRGQNVTFRCDPISEHNRLYWYRQTLGQGPEFLTYFQNEAQLEKSRLLSDRFSAERPKGSFSTLEIQRTEQGDSAMYLCASSPISGGRRGTDTQYFGPGTRLTVL.

This clone was seen only a few times. The rearrangement links TRBV2 to TRBJ2-2; D possibly corresponds to TRBD2 (7 bases). The CDR3 contains 15 residues. Trimming took 3 bases from V and 3 from J, leaving 11 bases between them. Looked up from germline, CDR1 is SNHLY and CDR2 is FYNNEI. The CDR3, as DNA: TGTGCCAGCAGTGAGGCGGGGGCTCACACCGGGGAGCTGTTTTTT. Translated, it gives CASSEAGAHTGELFF.

The chain carries TRBV19 and TRBJ1-2; 7 nucleotides align to TRBD1. The ends lost 4 bases at V and 4 bases at J; junction bases unmatched: 15. The CDR3 extends over 17 amino acids. CDR1 and CDR2 (germline): LNHDA, SQIVND (reference sequence). CDR3: CASSKAARQGGGYGYTF. The CDR3 nucleotides read TGTGCCAGTAGTAAGGCCGCCAGACAGGGAGGCGGCTATGGCTACACCTTC. The full variable domain, with the rest looked up from reference TRBV19 and TRBJ1-2, is DGGITQSPKYLFRKEGQNVTLSCEQNLNHDAMYWYRQDPGQGLRLIYYSQIVNDFQKGDIAEGYSVSREKKESFPLTVTSAQKNPTAFYLCASSKAARQGGGYGYTFGSGTRLTVV.

As for this clone: The same CDR3 is also encoded by other DNA sequences in this sample. V gene TRBV27 combines with J gene TRBJ2-2; D remains ambiguous. The germline gives CDR1 MNHEY, CDR2 SMNVEV (reference sequence). V lost 2 bases to trimming and J lost 3 bases, with 4 bases between them. This CDR3 region has 13 residues. DNA of the CDR3: TGTGCCAGCAGTTTAGAGTACACCGGGGAGCTGTTTTTT. This translates into CASSLEYTGELFF.

V usage is TRBV29-1 and J usage is TRBJ1-5; the D gene is possibly TRBD1 (6 bases). Looked up from germline, CDR1 is SQVTM and CDR2 is ANQGSEA. V lost 7 bases and J lost 8, with 21 bases in between. The CDR3 runs 14 residues. For the CDR3, the DNA is TGCAGCGCGTTACTAAACAGGGCGGGGGAGCCCCAGCATTTT. As protein: CSALLNRAGEPQHF.

This clone was counted only a few times. The chain is built from TRBV6-2 or TRBV6-3 and TRBJ1-2, with 9 bases aligning to TRBD1. The germline CDR1 and CDR2 sequences are MNHEY and SVGEGT. This CDR3 contains 14 residues. J gave up 8 bases and V 6 bases, and 10 bases lay outside the gene matches. The CDR3 loop reads CASSRTDRGGGYTF. The CDR3 coding sequence is TGTGCCAGCAGCCGAACGGACAGGGGAGGAGGCTACACCTTC.

This clone was observed a few times. This rearrangement joins TRBV2 to TRBJ2-7; 10 nucleotides agree with TRBD2. There are 14 residues in the CDR3. The J segment lost 6 bases and the V segment lost 3 bases, leaving 5 bases of the junction unmatched. Germline values: CDR1 SNHLY, CDR2 FYNNEI. CDR3 coding DNA: TGTGCCAGCAGTGATTTGAGCGGGGGGGTCGAGCAGTACTTC. It is translated as CASSDLSGGVEQYF.

The rearrangement links TRBV5-1 to TRBJ1-2, with 8 bases matching TRBD1. The CDR3 contains 17 residues. Trimming took 4 bases from V and 5 from J; bases not matched to a gene: 16. Germline CDR1 SGHRS, CDR2 YFSETQ. The DNA for the CDR3 is TGCGCCAGCAGCCCAAAAATACAACTGGGACAGGAGTATGGCTACACCTTC. Translating it yields CASSPKIQLGQEYGYTF.

The table lists this clone with a few counts. V gene TRBV9 combines with J gene TRBJ2-2; 8 bases map to TRBD1. The germline CDR1 and CDR2 sequences are SGDLS and YYNGEE. The V and J ends lost 4 bases and 4 bases, in that order; junction bases with no gene match: 6. The CDR3 contains 15 residues. CDR3 DNA sequence: TGTGCCAGCAGCCAGGGGGCGCGGGGCACCGGGGAGCTGTTTTTT. Protein: CASSQGARGTGELFF.

The chain joins TRBV4-3 to TRBJ1-5, with D uncertain. Trimming left V 4 bases short and J 4 bases short, with 20 bases between. This CDR3 is 17 amino acids long. Germline lookup yields CDR1 LGHNA and CDR2 YSLEER. CDR3 residues: CASSPRGGDTPNQPQHF. CDR3 DNA sequence: TGCGCCAGCAGCCCTCGCGGAGGCGACACCCCTAATCAGCCCCAGCATTTT.

The rearrangement links TRBV6-2 or TRBV6-3 to TRBJ2-5, with 14 bases lining up with TRBD2. V trimming: 5 bases; J trimming: 4 bases; junction bases outside the gene matches: 6. This CDR3 has 16 residues. Germline CDR1 reads MNHEY; CDR2 reads SVGEGT. CDR3 nucleotides: TGTGCCAGCAGTGAGCTGGGACTAGCGGGGGTAGAGACCCAGTACTTC. Translation: CASSELGLAGVETQYF.

The V gene is TRBV20-1, the J gene TRBJ2-1, with TRBD2 matching 8 bases. The CDR3 extends over 16 amino acids. The V gene end was trimmed by 3 bases and the J gene end by 0 bases; junction bases not matched to a gene: 7. Germline CDR1 and CDR2: DFQATT and SNEGSKA (reference sequence). CDR3 coding DNA: TGCAGTGCTAGTGCCGGGACTAGGAGCTCCTACAATGAGCAGTTCTTC. Its translation: CSASAGTRSSYNEQFF.